This T cell receptor (beta chain) is drawn from a study of blood T cell repertoires in COVID-19. Study-level background: Collection of acute and convalescent COVID-19 samples took place in the United States, Italy and Spain. The analysed material was cDNA or gDNA that came from T cells, B-cell-depleted T cells, or PBMCs.

This clone was seen only a few times. Trimming cost V 2 bases and J 0 bases, with 10 bases left between them. The CDR3 is made up of 15 amino acids. CDR1 and CDR2 (germline): MNHEY, SMNVEV (reference sequence). As processed by the authors: How many nucleated cells were present was estimated from reference gene primer amplification. This table comes from immunoSEQ multiplex PCR, and its TCRdb copy is limited to in-frame clones, with some not included. V, J and clone size derive from that table, while D and trimming were established from the DNA sequence. The table includes tens of thousands of clones, more than 65% detected once.

The rearrangement uses TRBV27 and TRBJ1-1; perhaps TRBD1 as D (5 bases). The sequence came from a woman in her sixties or seventies with acute or convalescent COVID-19. Sequenced sample: peripheral blood. CDR3 residues: CASSLGADMNTEAFF. As DNA, the CDR3 is TGTGCCAGCAGTTTAGGGGCGGATATGAACACTGAAGCTTTCTTT.